The clone carrying this T cell receptor (beta chain) was seen many times. Its matching antigen is unknown. This specimen belongs to a study of T-cell memory formation after mild COVID-19. Study results and caveats: Contracting CD4+ clones were located mainly in CM and EM, and CD8+ clones in EMRA. In pre-infection memory, a portion of responding clones appeared, which suggested that cross-reactive memory joined. There was no confirmation that second-wave clones peaking on day 37 were SARS-CoV-2 specific.

V was clipped by 5 bases and J by 2 bases, with 8 bases between them. This CDR3 is built from 14 residues. Germline V lookup: CDR1 SGHNT, CDR2 YYREEE (reference sequence). Barcoded TCR alpha and TCR beta cDNA libraries with UMIs came from 5'RACE using constant-segment primers. TCRdb itself ran the 5' RACE reads through MiXCR, one entry per CDR3 protein. Of 470,000 or so distinct CDR3 sequences listed, roughly 18% are singletons. This chain uses TRBV5-4 with TRBJ2-6; D is unresolved. The sequence was obtained from a man between 18 and 35 years old who had mild COVID-19 (a few samples of this study predate the infection). Cell type and time point are not known. Sequencing was done on a sample of PBMCs or a T cell subset sorted from them (not recorded which). CDR3: CASRYGPGANVLTF. The CDR3, as DNA: TGTGCCAGCAGATATGGACCTGGGGCCAACGTCCTGACTTTC.